The clone carrying this T cell receptor beta chain was seen once. The data were produced by immunoSEQ multiplex PCR, yet TCRdb's version contains in-frame clones alone and is incomplete. The sample lists just under 65,000 clones; roughly 85% were seen once. The data are from a study of control samples from healthy donors and cancer patients. The germline V gene encodes CDR1 MNHEY and CDR2 SVGAGI. The CDR3 contains 15 residues. J gave up 1 base and V 7 bases, and 7 bases lay outside the gene matches. Sequencing used blood. The rearrangement joins TRBV6-5 to TRBJ2-4; TRBD1 agrees at 7 bases. The sequence derives from a man aged 35-49 years in good health. CDR3 amino acids: CASTGSQGAKNIQYF. DNA for the CDR3: TGTGCCAGCACCGGATCACAGGGGGCCAAAAACATTCAGTACTTC.